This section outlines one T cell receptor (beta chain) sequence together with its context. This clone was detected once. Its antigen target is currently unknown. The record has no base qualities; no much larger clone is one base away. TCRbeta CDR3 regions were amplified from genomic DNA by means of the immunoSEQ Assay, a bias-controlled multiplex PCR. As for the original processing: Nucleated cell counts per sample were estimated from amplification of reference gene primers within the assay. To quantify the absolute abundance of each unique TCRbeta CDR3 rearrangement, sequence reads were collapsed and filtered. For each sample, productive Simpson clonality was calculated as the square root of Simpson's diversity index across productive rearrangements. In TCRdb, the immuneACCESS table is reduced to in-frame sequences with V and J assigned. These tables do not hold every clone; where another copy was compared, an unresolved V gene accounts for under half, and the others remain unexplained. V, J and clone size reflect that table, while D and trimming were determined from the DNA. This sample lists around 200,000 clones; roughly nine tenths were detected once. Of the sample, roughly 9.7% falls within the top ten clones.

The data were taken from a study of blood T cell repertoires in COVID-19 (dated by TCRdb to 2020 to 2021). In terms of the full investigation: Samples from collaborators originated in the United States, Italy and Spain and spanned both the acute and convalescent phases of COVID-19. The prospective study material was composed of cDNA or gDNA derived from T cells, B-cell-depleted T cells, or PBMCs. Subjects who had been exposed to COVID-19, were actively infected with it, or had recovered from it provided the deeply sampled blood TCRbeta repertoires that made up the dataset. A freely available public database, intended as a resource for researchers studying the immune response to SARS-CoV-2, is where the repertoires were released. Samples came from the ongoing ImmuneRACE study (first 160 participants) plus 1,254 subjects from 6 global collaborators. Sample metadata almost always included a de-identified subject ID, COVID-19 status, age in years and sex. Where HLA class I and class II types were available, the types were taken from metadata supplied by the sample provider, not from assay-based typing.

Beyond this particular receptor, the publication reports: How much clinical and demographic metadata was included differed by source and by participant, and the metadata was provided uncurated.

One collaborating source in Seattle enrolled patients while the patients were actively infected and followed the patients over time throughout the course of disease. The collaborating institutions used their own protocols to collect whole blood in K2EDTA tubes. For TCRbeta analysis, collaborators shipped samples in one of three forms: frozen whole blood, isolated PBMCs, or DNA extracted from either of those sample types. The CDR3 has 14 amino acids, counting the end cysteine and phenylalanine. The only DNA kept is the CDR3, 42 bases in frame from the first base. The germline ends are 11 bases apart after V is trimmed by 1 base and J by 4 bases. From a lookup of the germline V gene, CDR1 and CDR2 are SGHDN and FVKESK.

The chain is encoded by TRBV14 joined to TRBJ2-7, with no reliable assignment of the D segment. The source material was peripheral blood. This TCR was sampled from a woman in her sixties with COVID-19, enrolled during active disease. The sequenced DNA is TGTGCCAGCAGCCAAGCTATTAACGGGTACGAGCAGTACTTC. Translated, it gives CASSQAINGYEQYF. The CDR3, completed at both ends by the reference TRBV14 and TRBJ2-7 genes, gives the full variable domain EAGVTQFPSHSVIEKGQTVTLRCDPISGHDNLYWYRRVMGKEIKFLLHFVKESKQDESGMPNNRFLAERTGGTYSTLKVQPAELEDSGVYFCASSQAINGYEQYFGPGTRLTVT.